These 29 T cell receptor beta chains were sequenced from one sample in a study of T cell repertoires in cytomegalovirus infection (dated by TCRdb to the late 2010s). The treatment or condition label, as the study defines it: in vitro stimulation with specific CMV peptide epitopes to enrich CMV-specific T cells. Instrument used: Illumina HiSeq 1500. The raw public reads went through TCRdb reprocessing: fastp at Q25, MiXCR clone calling, in-frame beta chains kept. Each CDR3 protein gets just one entry, which takes the most common genes and DNA from the rows behind it. For this sample the table gives approximately 390,000 distinct CDR3 sequences, of which roughly 34% were detected only once. Of the sample, roughly 12% falls within the top ten clones. What these receptors recognize is not known. Sequencing was performed on cultured PBMCs, taken from culture after CMV antigen stimulation. The receptors were sampled from a human donor in good health (CMV status not recorded). Some clones in this sample may be carry-over from other donors' samples.

The chain has TRBV7-9 and TRBJ1-5; 9 bases agree with TRBD1. The V gene end was trimmed by 4 bases and the J gene end by 4 bases; junction bases not matched to a gene: 5. The CDR3 has 15 residues. The germline V gene encodes CDR1 SEHNR and CDR2 FQNEAQ (reference sequence). This CDR3 is CASSSPGTGNQPQHF. The CDR3 coding sequence is TGTGCCAGCAGCTCACCCGGGACAGGGAATCAGCCCCAGCATTTT.

This clonotype has more than one count but fewer than ten. J is TRBJ2-5 and V is TRBV20-1, with 7 positions matching TRBD2. The CDR3 extends over 15 amino acids. The germline V gene encodes CDR1 DFQATT and CDR2 SNEGSKA (reference sequence). V gave up 6 bases and J gave up 1 base; unmatched junction bases: 11. The CDR3 spells CSARNLLAAQETQYF. Here the CDR3 DNA reads TGCAGTGCAAGGAACCTTCTAGCGGCCCAAGAGACCCAGTACTTC.

The CDR3 nucleotides are TGTGCCAGCAGTCGTGACCCCTCGTACGAGCAGTACTTC. Residues: CASSRDPSYEQYF. This chain links TRBV7-3 with TRBJ2-7; D not resolved. The germline gives CDR1 SGHTA, CDR2 FQGTGA. V gave up 6 bases and J gave up 4 bases, with 13 bases separating them. This CDR3 has 13 residues.

The chain links TRBV7-2 to TRBJ2-1; 8 nucleotides align to TRBD2. This CDR3 has 15 amino acids. Germline trimming cut 3 bases from V and 10 bases from J; bases unmatched to any gene: 11. Germline V gene data show CDR1 as SGHTA and CDR2 as FQGNSA. The CDR3 sequence: CASSFEGLVSYEQFF. Written as DNA, the CDR3 is TGTGCCAGCAGCTTTGAGGGACTAGTATCATACGAGCAGTTCTTC.

The chain has TRBV6-2 or TRBV6-3 and TRBJ1-1; D is possibly TRBD1 (6 bases). CDR3 size: 16 residues. Trimming removed 2 bases from V and 6 bases from J, with 19 bases in between. Germline assignment: CDR1 MNHEY and CDR2 SVGEGT. The CDR3 protein is CASSYLEQGWSPEAFF. The CDR3 nucleotides read TGTGCCAGCAGTTACCTGGAACAGGGATGGAGCCCTGAAGCTTTCTTT.

The chain couples TRBV7-3 to TRBJ2-3; a weak D match, TRBD1 (7 bases). V shed 2 bases and J shed 5 bases, with 17 bases lying between them. CDR1 and CDR2 from the germline V gene are SGHTA and FQGTGA. This CDR3 has 16 amino acids. CDR3 DNA sequence: TGTGCCAGCAGCTTAGGAGGGGGCCTGGGAAGAGATACGCAGTATTTT. Translation gives CASSLGGGLGRDTQYF.

V and J are TRBV7-9 and TRBJ1-2; no clear D. The V gene lost 5 bases and the J gene lost 4 bases, with 23 bases spanning the gap. Germline CDR1 is SEHNR and CDR2 is FQNEAQ (reference sequence). CDR3 length equals 17 residues. The CDR3 DNA sequence: TGTGCCAGCAGCAACAGCGGGTCCAGTACCTTCTCCTATGGCTACACCTTC. As protein: CASSNSGSSTFSYGYTF.

This clonotype showed up just a few times. The chain combines TRBV6-1 with TRBJ1-4, with TRBD1 as a possible D gene (5 bases). This CDR3 contains 13 residues. Germline CDR1 and CDR2: MNHNS and SASEGT. V dropped 4 bases and J dropped 10 bases, with 13 bases sitting between them. DNA for the CDR3: TGTGCCAGCAGTGTCGGGGGAGATGGAAAACTGTTTTTT. Protein sequence: CASSVGGDGKLFF.

On this clonotype: The conserved phenylalanine or tryptophan is not found at the CDR3 terminus, so this likely reflects a read error. The chain uses TRBV7-9 and TRBJ2-1; 11 nucleotides line up with TRBD1. Germline V gives CDR1 SEHNR, CDR2 FQNEAQ (reference sequence). The V gene end was trimmed by 5 bases and the J gene end by 6 bases; junction bases not matched to a gene: 6. The CDR3 has 15 residues. The CDR3 DNA reads TGTGCCAGCAGCCTCCGGGACAGGGGGTCCAATGAGCAGTTCCTC. This encodes CASSLRDRGSNEQFL.

With respect to this clonotype: It is likely a read error, because the conserved phenylalanine at the end of the CDR3 is missing. The V and J genes are TRBV7-6 and TRBJ1-1; D gene uncertain. This CDR3 has 13 amino acids. CDR1 is SGHVS and CDR2 is FNYEAQ in the germline V gene. The germline V and J ends were trimmed by 1 base and 2 bases, with 5 bases remaining between them. Here the CDR3 DNA reads TGTGCCAGCAGCTTAGTCGAAAACACTGAAGCTTTCATT. Its translation: CASSLVENTEAFI.

J is TRBJ1-1 and V is TRBV7-9; 9 bases fit TRBD1. This CDR3 is built from 16 residues. Per germline, CDR1 SEHNR and CDR2 FQNEAQ (reference sequence). Unmatched junction bases numbered 6, after V lost 3 bases and J lost 1 base. The CDR3 nucleotides read TGTGCCAGCAGCTTCCGGGACAGGGAGGGGAACACTGAAGCTTTCTTT. It specifies CASSFRDREGNTEAFF.

A few counts support this clonotype. The chain combines TRBV7-2 with TRBJ2-7; 7 bases align to TRBD2. The V gene end was trimmed by 2 bases and the J gene end by 0 bases; junction bases not matched to a gene: 4. The CDR3 is 15 residues long. Germline lookup yields CDR1 SGHTA and CDR2 FQGNSA. The CDR3 nucleotides read TGTGCCAGCAGCTTATCCCTAGCGGTCTCCTACGAGCAGTACTTC. As protein: CASSLSLAVSYEQYF.

J is TRBJ2-3 and V is TRBV7-3; D not resolved. The CDR3 is 15 residues long. V was clipped by 3 bases and J by 0 bases, with 10 bases between them. Germline CDR1 and CDR2: SGHTA and FQGTGA. The CDR3 sequence is CASSLQAASTDTQYF. The CDR3 bases are TGTGCCAGCAGCTTGCAGGCGGCTAGCACAGATACGCAGTATTTT.

The rearrangement joins TRBV7-8 to TRBJ1-1; D remains ambiguous. CDR1 is SGHVS, CDR2 FQNEAQ, per germline. The CDR3 consists of 13 residues. V was cut by 4 bases and J by 11 bases, with 17 bases left in between. CDR3 region: CASSSKEGYVAFF. The CDR3 region has the DNA TGTGCCAGCAGCTCAAAGGAGGGCTATGTGGCTTTCTTT.

Ten or more counts support this clonotype. The V call is TRBV7-6, the J call TRBJ2-1, with 14 bases that match TRBD2. Trimming cost V 3 bases and J 5 bases; bases outside gene matches: 18. CDR3 length: 21 amino acids. Germline loops: CDR1 SGHVS, CDR2 FNYEAQ. The chain's CDR3 is CASSFRPGLAGAGREDNEQFF. As DNA, the CDR3 is TGTGCCAGCAGCTTTAGACCGGGACTAGCGGGAGCTGGAAGGGAAGACAATGAGCAGTTCTTC.

The V gene is TRBV27, the J gene TRBJ2-1; possibly TRBD2 for D (5 bases). CDR1 is MNHEY, CDR2 SMNVEV, per germline (reference sequence). The germline V and J ends were trimmed by 5 bases and 9 bases, with 23 bases remaining between them. This CDR3 spans 16 amino acids. CDR3 region: CASSQDVGLASGEQFF. The CDR3 nucleotides read TGTGCCAGCAGTCAAGACGTCGGGCTAGCCAGTGGTGAGCAGTTCTTC.

This clonotype was recorded a few times. The chain links TRBV24-1 to TRBJ1-5, with D perhaps TRBD1 (5 bases). The V gene's germline CDR1 is KGHDR and CDR2 SFDVKD. Trimming shortened V by 6 bases and J by 7 bases, and 15 bases separated the two germline ends. The CDR3 has 14 residues. The CDR3 loop is CATSSGASYQPQHF. As DNA, the CDR3 is TGTGCCACCAGTAGCGGGGCCTCATACCAGCCCCAGCATTTT.

The sample holds many counts of this clonotype. The genes are TRBV7-8 and TRBJ2-2; 14 bases line up with TRBD2. From germline, CDR1 is SGHVS and CDR2 FQNEAQ. After removal of 6 bases from V and 4 bases from J, the junction contained 4 bases not matched to a gene. The CDR3 has 16 residues. The CDR3 DNA reads as TGTGCCAGCAGGCCCGGGACTAGCGGGAGCACCGGGGAGCTGTTTTTT. The encoded protein is CASRPGTSGSTGELFF.

This clonotype has at least ten counts. This chain connects TRBV7-2 to TRBJ1-1; 7 bases match TRBD1. J gave up 0 bases and V 3 bases, and 4 bases lay outside the gene matches. The length of the CDR3 is 15 residues. The germline V gene has CDR1 SGHTA and CDR2 FQGNSA. DNA of the CDR3: TGTGCCAGCAGCTTGACAGGGTTATTGAACACTGAAGCTTTCTTT. It translates to CASSLTGLLNTEAFF.

This rearrangement joins TRBV19 to TRBJ2-7; 7 positions agree with TRBD2. Germline lookup yields CDR1 LNHDA and CDR2 SQIVND (reference sequence). This CDR3 spans 15 amino acids. J gave up 6 bases and V 6 bases, and 14 bases lay outside the gene matches. The CDR3 DNA reads as TGTGCCAGTAGGACGGGAGGCAGCGTAACGGGCGAGCAGTACTTC. Translating it yields CASRTGGSVTGEQYF.

A single count supports this clonotype. V gene TRBV10-3 combines with J gene TRBJ2-2; D gene uncertain. Trimming took 5 bases from V and 7 from J, leaving 17 bases between them. CDR1 and CDR2 from the germline V gene are ENHRY and SYGVKD. This CDR3 comprises 15 residues. The CDR3 DNA follows: TGTGCCATCAGTAACCCCGCGGACCCTAACGGGGAGCTGTTTTTT. As protein: CAISNPADPNGELFF.

This clonotype was recorded a few times. The chain joins TRBV12-3 or TRBV12-4 to TRBJ2-3; tentatively, D is TRBD1 (6 bases). CDR3 length equals 15 residues. The ends were cut back, 5 bases at V and 2 bases at J, with 14 bases in the middle. The CDR3: CASSSGGTFTDTQYF. DNA for the CDR3: TGTGCCAGCAGTAGTGGGGGCACCTTCACAGATACGCAGTATTTT.

The genes are TRBV20-1 and TRBJ2-3, with a tentative D call TRBD2 (5 bases). From germline, CDR1 is DFQATT and CDR2 SNEGSKA (reference sequence). The CDR3 has 16 amino acids. The V end was cut by 0 bases, the J end by 8 bases, with 21 bases between. The CDR3 DNA reads TGCAGTGCTAGAGATACCCTAGCCCTGGAGTATAGTACGCAGTATTTT. This encodes CSARDTLALEYSTQYF.

A few counts support this clonotype. The chain is built from TRBV6-1 and TRBJ1-1; D gene uncertain. Germline lookup yields CDR1 MNHNS and CDR2 SASEGT. The V and J ends lost 8 bases and 4 bases respectively, with 14 bases between them. The CDR3 length is 13 residues. The CDR3 coding sequence is TGTGCCAGCCTGGGCCCGCTGGGCACTGAAGCTTTCTTT. Translating gives CASLGPLGTEAFF.

The chain is built from TRBV11-2 and TRBJ2-2; D is undetermined. CDR3 length: 13 residues. Germline V lookup: CDR1 SGHAT, CDR2 FQNNGV. With 5 bases removed from V and 6 bases from J, the gap between germline ends came to 10 bases. The CDR3 loop reads CASSRVSAGELFF. The CDR3 bases are TGTGCCAGCAGCCGCGTCTCGGCCGGGGAGCTGTTTTTT. Combining the CDR3 with reference TRBV11-2 and TRBJ2-2 gives the whole variable domain EAGVAQSPRYKIIEKRQSVAFWCNPISGHATLYWYQQILGQGPKLLIQFQNNGVVDDSQLPKDRFSAERLKGVDSTLKIQPAKLEDSAVYLCASSRVSAGELFFGEGSRLTVL.

The rearrangement joins TRBV28 to TRBJ2-7, with unresolved D. Germline V CDR1 and CDR2: MDHEN, SYDVKM. The CDR3 extends over 15 amino acids. Trimming took 4 bases from V and 0 from J, leaving 13 bases between them. The chain's CDR3 is CASSSPGILSYEQYF. The CDR3, as DNA: TGTGCCAGCAGTTCCCCGGGCATACTCTCCTACGAGCAGTACTTC.

There are a few counts of this clonotype. The chain combines TRBV4-1 with TRBJ2-7; the D is unclear. Trimming took off 2 bases at V and 3 bases at J, with 8 bases between the two ends. This CDR3 contains 13 residues. Germline V CDR1 and CDR2: MGHRA, YSYEKL. CDR3 coding DNA: TGCGCCAGCAGCCAATCCGTTGGCTACGAGCAGTACGTC. Translating gives CASSQSVGYEQYV.

The rearrangement links TRBV12-3 or TRBV12-4 to TRBJ2-1; D ambiguous. The CDR3 consists of 14 residues. V gave up 8 bases and J gave up 3 bases, with 14 bases separating them. The CDR3 sequence is CASSVLGRYNEQFF. The CDR3 DNA is TGTGCCAGCTCCGTCCTGGGCCGCTACAATGAGCAGTTCTTC.

The J gene is TRBJ2-3, the V gene TRBV25-1; 9 nucleotides align to TRBD1. Trimming removed 4 bases from V and 5 bases from J; junction bases left unmatched: 7. The V gene's germline CDR1 is MGHDK and CDR2 SYGVNS. CDR3 length equals 15 residues. CDR3 nucleotides: TGTGCCAGCAGTGGGACAGGGGCCCTAGGAGATACGCAGTATTTT. This sequence encodes CASSGTGALGDTQYF. Based on the CDR3 plus reference TRBV25-1 and TRBJ2-3, the full variable domain is EADIYQTPRYLVIGTGKKITLECSQTMGHDKMYWYQQDPGMELHLIHYSYGVNSTEKGDLSSESTVSRIRTEHFPLTLESARPSHTSQYLCASSGTGALGDTQYFGPGTRLTVL.